This entry concerns a single T cell receptor beta chain. Its specificity is unknown. Separation by sorting yielded CD4+ and CD8+ T cells from PBMCs. After isolation, RNA underwent reverse transcription to generate cDNA as the sequencing template. The table came from immunoSEQ multiplex PCR; TCRdb's copy has only in-frame clones and leaves some out. This sample has roughly 180,000 clones, with more than 60% found just once. J gave up 7 bases and V 4 bases, and 15 bases lay outside the gene matches. The CDR3 totals 17 residues. Germline-derived CDR1 and CDR2 are PRHDT and FYEKMQ (reference sequence). This sample was included in a study of CD8+ T cells in alopecia areata. Study-wide context: For the treated group, dosing was oral tofacitinib at 5 to 10 mg twice daily. A 6-month period off drug followed tofacitinib, which lasted 6 to 18 months.

Study findings and constraints: Affected lesional scalp, above all in alopecia totalis/universalis, was more clonal than normal scalp.

The input for sequencing was CD4+ T cells sorted from blood, taken at week 0. The chain carries TRBV13 and TRBJ2-1; 8 bases match TRBD2. This clonotype was sampled from a human donor with alopecia areata. Here the CDR3 reads CASSSDSGGPRRNEQFF. CDR3 nucleotides: TGTGCCAGCAGCTCTGATTCGGGGGGGCCTCGTAGGAATGAGCAGTTCTTC.